Described below is a single T cell receptor (beta chain) sequence and its context. This clonotype has at least ten counts. Its antigen is currently not known. There are no base qualities to consult, and no much larger clone falls within one base. The sample is drawn from a study of spatial heterogeneity in lung cancer (dated by TCRdb to about 2019). About the investigation overall: More beta-chain than alpha-chain transcripts were consistently detected, likely reflecting higher beta-chain transcript abundance. Both alpha and beta chains were TCR-sequenced in samples taken at surgery, namely 220 tumor regions, more than 62 matched nontumor lung samples and a few dozen PBMC samples. The study linked features of the TCR repertoire to counts of nonsynonymous mutations, which were determined by whole-exome sequencing of tumor tissue. In the raw uncorrected reads, each unique combination of TCR and UMI appeared more than ten times on average. The study quantitatively compared TCR alpha and beta repertoires across multiple tumor regions, matched nontumor lung and blood in non-small cell lung cancer. Overall results and qualifications from the work: Ubiquitous expanded tumor TCRs were detected in blood more often at tumor resection than at routine follow-up. Additional single-cell paired TCR alpha and beta sequencing was considered necessary to confirm, at a functional level, the hypothesis that regional TCRs recognize regional mutations.

From cysteine to phenylalanine, the CDR3 is 15 amino acids long. Only CDR3 DNA is held: 45 bases, read in frame from base 1. The junction shows trimming of 3 bases on V and 4 bases on J, plus 15 bases between the germline ends. From a lookup of the germline V gene, CDR1 and CDR2 are SGDLS and YYNGEE. In light of the paper, this sample's time point label describes: sample taken at primary tumor resection. Samples were obtained from approximately 72 patients with early-stage, untreated non-small cell lung cancer from the lung TRACERx cohort. Without any cell sorting, TCR sequencing was performed on whole RNA extracted either from tumor and nontumor lung tissue or from cryopreserved PBMC samples. Only patients for whom sufficient RNA was available from at least two tumor regions were selected for TCR sequencing. The library was made by 5' RACE. TCRdb names NextSeq 500 as the instrument used. The TCR library protocol attached a unique molecular identifier to each TCR cDNA molecule to allow correction of PCR and sequencing errors. In the authors' own workflow: Decombinator tools were used for TCR identification, UMI-based error correction and CDR3 extraction. TCRs above a frequency of 2 per 1,000, corresponding to the top 1% of the tumor frequency distribution, were defined as expanded. Each repertoire was subsampled 100 times to 5,000 TCRs, after which Renyi diversity was computed with the R vegan package. CDR3 similarity networks were built from amino acid triplet string-kernel similarity, connecting CDR3s with pairwise similarity above 0.82. In TCRdb, the public reads were trimmed at Q25 with fastp and aligned with MiXCR, with productive beta chains retained. Each entry merges the rows of one CDR3 protein and shows their most common DNA and genes. The V and J calls follow TCRdb's processing rather than the paper's. This sample gives about 23,000 distinct CDR3 sequences in total; around 4.5% of them show up just once. The ten largest clones take up 4% to 6.5% of the sample.

The chain is assembled from TRBV9 and TRBJ2-3, with no D gene named confidently. This sample comprised PBMCs, obtained at surgery. The receptor comes from a male donor with early-stage non-small cell lung cancer. The DNA reads as follows: TGTGCCAGCAGCGCTCTGGGAAATCGCCCAGATACGCAGTATTTT. This sequence encodes CASSALGNRPDTQYF. With the rest looked up from the reference TRBV9 and TRBJ2-3 genes rather than sequenced, the full variable domain is DSGVTQTPKHLITATGQRVTLRCSPRSGDLSVYWYQQSLDQGLQFLIQYYNGEERAKGNILERFSAQQFPDLHSELNLSSLELGDSALYFCASSALGNRPDTQYFGPGTRLTVL.